A single sample is the source of the 15 T cell receptor beta chains below, sequenced in a study of post-analysis software for immune sequencing data. The study, taken as a whole, reports: Controls had lower frequencies than patients of 4 or 5 TRBV segments, which included TRBV5-6, TRBV5-1 and TRBV20-1.

cDNA libraries of TCR beta carried unique molecular identifiers. TCRdb recomputed calls from the PCR reads with MiXCR, one row per CDR3 protein. The table shows under 650,000 distinct CDR3 sequences, with 44% occurring only once. These receptors have no known antigen. The specimen was blood. These receptors were obtained from a girl aged 10 to 17 with multiple sclerosis.

In DNA, the CDR3 is TGCAGTGCTAGAGAAATGGACGGTGCCTCCTACGAGCAGTACTTC. It codes for CSAREMDGASYEQYF. V and J are TRBV20-1 and TRBJ2-7; D ambiguous. With 0 bases removed from V and 0 bases from J, the gap between germline ends came to 12 bases. Germline V gene lookup returns CDR1 DFQATT and CDR2 SNEGSKA (reference sequence). The CDR3 loop spans 15 amino acids.

This clonotype occurred a few times. This chain links TRBV4-1 with TRBJ2-3; unclear D gene. Deletions cut 6 bases from V and 4 bases from J, with 14 bases between. This CDR3 region has 14 residues. Germline values: CDR1 MGHRA, CDR2 YSYEKL. Written as DNA, the CDR3 is TGCGCCAGCAGTCGTGGCTATCTCTCAGATACGCAGTATTTT. Residues: CASSRGYLSDTQYF.

The chain is built from TRBV10-3 and TRBJ2-2, with 8 nucleotides matching TRBD2. CDR1 and CDR2 (germline): ENHRY, SYGVKD. V lost 10 bases to trimming and J lost 0 bases; unmatched junction nucleotides: 4. This CDR3 contains 14 residues. CDR3 amino acids: CATIAGPNTGELFF. The CDR3 nucleotides are TGTGCCACCATAGCGGGACCGAACACCGGGGAGCTGTTTTTT.

The gene calls are TRBV7-2 and TRBJ1-2; weak D call: TRBD1 (5 bases). Germline CDR1 SGHTA, CDR2 FQGNSA. V was pared by 1 base and J by 8 bases, with 14 bases between. The CDR3 contains 14 residues. The CDR3 coding sequence is TGTGCCAGCAGCTTAGGGGGCAGGAAGGACGGCTACACCTTC. Amino acids: CASSLGGRKDGYTF.

A few counts support this clonotype. The chain joins TRBV9 to TRBJ2-5; 8 nucleotides line up with TRBD2. The better agreement between TRBJ2-7 and the DNA end casts doubt on the J call. The germline CDR1 and CDR2 sequences are SGDLS and YYNGEE. This CDR3 region has 16 residues. The CDR3 spells CASSVGGLEPDYEQYF. The CDR3 coding sequence is TGTGCCAGCAGCGTAGGGGGACTAGAGCCTGACTACGAGCAGTACTTC.

The V and J genes are TRBV7-6 and TRBJ1-4; TRBD1 might be the D (5 bases). Looked up from germline, CDR1 is SGHVS and CDR2 is FNYEAQ. CDR3 size: 13 residues. V gave up 5 bases and J gave up 3 bases, with 7 bases separating them. The CDR3 sequence: CASSEGPNEKLFF. CDR3 nucleotide sequence: TGTGCCAGCAGCGAGGGACCTAATGAAAAACTGTTTTTT.

This clonotype was seen only once. V usage is TRBV7-9 and J usage is TRBJ2-1; D not resolved. This CDR3 contains 13 residues. The germline V gene encodes CDR1 SEHNR and CDR2 FQNEAQ (reference sequence). The V and J ends lost 9 bases and 2 bases respectively, with 11 bases between them. In DNA form, the CDR3 reads TGTGCCAGAAGTCATGTCCCCTACAATGAGCAGTTCTTC. Translation gives CARSHVPYNEQFF.

This clonotype showed up just a few times. The V and J genes are TRBV20-1 and TRBJ2-5; TRBD1 matches 7 bases. The end of the DNA fits TRBJ2-7 better, so the J call may be wrong. This CDR3 has 12 residues. Germline loops: CDR1 DFQATT, CDR2 SNEGSKA (reference sequence). This CDR3 is CSARGDSYEQYF. DNA of the CDR3: TGCAGTGCTAGAGGGGACAGTTACGAGCAGTACTTC.

In this sample, this clonotype turned up a few times. This chain uses TRBV7-3 with TRBJ2-3; possibly TRBD1 for D (5 bases). CDR3 size: 15 residues. CDR1 is SGHTA and CDR2 is FQGTGA in the germline V gene. Trimming took 3 bases from V and 2 from J, leaving 12 bases between them. The CDR3 DNA reads TGTGCCAGCAGCTTTAAAGGGGCCCCCACAGATACGCAGTATTTT. Amino acids: CASSFKGAPTDTQYF.

The chain uses TRBV2 and TRBJ2-1; no firm D call. The CDR3 runs 14 residues. The V gene lost 7 bases and the J gene lost 4 bases, with 14 bases spanning the gap. Germline V CDR1 and CDR2: SNHLY, FYNNEI. The DNA of the CDR3 is TGTGCCAGCATAGACTCTGACTCTTACAATGAGCAGTTCTTC. Translation: CASIDSDSYNEQFF.

The chain employs TRBV4-1 and TRBJ2-7, with a weak D call TRBD2 (7 bases). V gave up 0 bases and J gave up 0 bases, with 15 bases separating them. CDR1 MGHRA and CDR2 YSYEKL come from the germline V gene. The CDR3 is 17 residues long. This CDR3 is CASSQELTGGVSYEQYF. As DNA, the CDR3 is TGCGCCAGCAGCCAAGAATTGACGGGGGGCGTCTCCTACGAGCAGTACTTC.

This clonotype was seen a handful of times. The V and J genes are TRBV12-3 or TRBV12-4 and TRBJ2-1; no clear D gene. The V and J ends lost 3 bases and 6 bases respectively, with 9 bases between them. This CDR3 comprises 13 residues. The CDR3 here is CASSFRFGNEQFF. CDR3 DNA: TGTGCCAGCAGTTTTAGGTTTGGCAATGAGCAGTTCTTC.

This clonotype was picked up a small number of times. The rearrangement uses TRBV7-3 and TRBJ2-7; no firm D call. The CDR3 sequence is 12 residues long. CDR1 SGHTA and CDR2 FQGTGA come from the germline V gene. V was trimmed by 3 bases and J by 4 bases, leaving 7 bases between them. In DNA form, the CDR3 reads TGTGCCAGCAGCTTTGACACTTACGAGCAGTACTTC. Translated, it gives CASSFDTYEQYF.

This rearrangement joins TRBV6-5 to TRBJ2-3, with TRBD1 matching 7 bases. V lost 5 bases to trimming and J lost 8 bases; unmatched junction nucleotides: 7. Germline V gives CDR1 MNHEY, CDR2 SVGAGI. This CDR3 contains 13 residues. CDR3: CASSTRQGGTQYF. In nucleotides, the CDR3 is TGTGCCAGCAGTACCCGACAGGGCGGTACGCAGTATTTT.

This chain joins TRBV4-1 and TRBJ2-4, with a weak D call TRBD2 (5 bases). Germline V gene data show CDR1 as MGHRA and CDR2 as YSYEKL. V was clipped by 2 bases and J by 1 base, with 18 bases between them. This CDR3 is 18 amino acids long. The CDR3: CASSQSPAGNLAKNIQYF. CDR3 bases: TGCGCCAGCAGCCAATCCCCTGCCGGGAACCTGGCCAAAAACATTCAGTACTTC.